Presented here are 5 T cell receptor beta chains from one specimen sequenced in a study of technical replicates of blood from several donors. Profiled with immunoSEQ multiplex PCR; TCRdb holds only in-frame clones, not every one. The sample yields around 50,000 clones, 92% seen once. Sample: PBMCs. The source of these receptors is a human donor in good health. Some clones in this sample may be carry-over from other donors' samples.

The chain uses TRBV7-2 and TRBJ2-2, with D perhaps matching TRBD2 (5 bases). The V gene lost 3 bases and the J gene lost 3 bases, with 11 bases spanning the gap. Germline assignment: CDR1 SGHTA and CDR2 FQGNSA. This CDR3 contains 15 residues. This CDR3 is CASSLDSTHTGELFF. The CDR3 nucleotides are TGTGCCAGCAGCTTGGACTCGACGCACACCGGGGAGCTGTTTTTT.

This rearrangement joins TRBV19 to TRBJ2-7; possible D gene TRBD1, 5 bases. CDR3 length: 15 amino acids. Germline V gene sequence: CDR1 LNHDA, CDR2 SQIVND (reference sequence). V dropped 6 bases and J dropped 5 bases, with 20 bases sitting between them. CDR3 region: CASSLLTSGLNEQYF. The CDR3 DNA is TGTGCCAGTAGCCTACTGACATCAGGGTTAAACGAGCAGTACTTC.

The table lists this clone with a count of one. The chain employs TRBV10-3 and TRBJ2-2, with TRBD2 matching 9 bases. Trimming cost V 3 bases and J 6 bases; bases outside gene matches: 8. This CDR3 contains 16 residues. Looked up from germline, CDR1 is ENHRY and CDR2 is SYGVKD. CDR3 amino acids: CAISDPGTSQPGELFF. DNA of the CDR3: TGTGCCATCAGTGACCCCGGGACTAGCCAGCCCGGGGAGCTGTTTTTT.

This clone was detected only a few times. This rearrangement joins TRBV7-2 to TRBJ1-1; D may be TRBD1 (5 bases). The CDR3 contains 15 residues. Trimming took 3 bases from V and 4 from J, leaving 15 bases between them. Germline lookup yields CDR1 SGHTA and CDR2 FQGNSA. The CDR3, as DNA: TGTGCCAGCAGCTTCTCAGGGAATATAGGCACTGAAGCTTTCTTT. Translation gives CASSFSGNIGTEAFF.

This chain connects TRBV7-6 to TRBJ2-7, with D maybe TRBD2 (6 bases). CDR3 length: 12 residues. CDR1 is SGHVS, CDR2 FNYEAQ, per germline. V dropped 5 bases and J dropped 7 bases, with 12 bases sitting between them. The CDR3 is CASSPDGREQYF. DNA of the CDR3: TGTGCCAGCAGCCCCGACGGGAGAGAGCAGTACTTC.